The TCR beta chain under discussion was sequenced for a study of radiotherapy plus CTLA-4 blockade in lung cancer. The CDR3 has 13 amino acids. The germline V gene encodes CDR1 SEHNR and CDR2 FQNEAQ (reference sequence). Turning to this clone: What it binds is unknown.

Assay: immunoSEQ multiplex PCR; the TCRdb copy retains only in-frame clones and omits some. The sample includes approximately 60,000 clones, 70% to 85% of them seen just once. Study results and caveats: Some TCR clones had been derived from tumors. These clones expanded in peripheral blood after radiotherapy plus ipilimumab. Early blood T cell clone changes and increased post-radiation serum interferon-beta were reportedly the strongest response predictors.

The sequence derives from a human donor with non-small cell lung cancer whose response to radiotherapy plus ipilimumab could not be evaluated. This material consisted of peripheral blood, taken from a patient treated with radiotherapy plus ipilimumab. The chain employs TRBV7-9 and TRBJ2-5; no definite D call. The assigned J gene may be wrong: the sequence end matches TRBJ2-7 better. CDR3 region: CASSLGLGYEQYF. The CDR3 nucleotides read TGTGCCAGCAGCTTAGGGTTGGGCTACGAGCAGTACTTC.